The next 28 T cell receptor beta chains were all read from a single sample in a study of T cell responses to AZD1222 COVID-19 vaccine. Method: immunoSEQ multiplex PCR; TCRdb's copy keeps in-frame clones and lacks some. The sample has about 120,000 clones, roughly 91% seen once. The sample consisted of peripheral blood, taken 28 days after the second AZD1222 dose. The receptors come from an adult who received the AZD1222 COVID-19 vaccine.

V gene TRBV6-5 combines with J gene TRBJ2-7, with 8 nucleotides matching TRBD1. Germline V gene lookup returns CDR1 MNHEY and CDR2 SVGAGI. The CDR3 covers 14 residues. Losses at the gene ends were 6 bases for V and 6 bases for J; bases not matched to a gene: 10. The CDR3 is CASRVTGQGSEQYF. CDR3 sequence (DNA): TGTGCCAGCAGGGTAACTGGACAGGGCTCCGAGCAGTACTTC.

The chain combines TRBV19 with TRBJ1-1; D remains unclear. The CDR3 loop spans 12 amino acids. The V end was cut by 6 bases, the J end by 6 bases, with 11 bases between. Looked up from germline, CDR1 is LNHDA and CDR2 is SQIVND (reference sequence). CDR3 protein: CASRPTGAEAFF. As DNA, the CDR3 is TGTGCCAGTAGACCTACCGGGGCTGAAGCTTTCTTT.

In nucleotides, the CDR3 is TGTGCCAGCAGCTTAGAGGGCTTTAATTCACCCCTCCACTTT. Its translation is CASSLEGFNSPLHF. The chain recombines TRBV7-8 with TRBJ1-6, with D unclear. CDR3 length equals 14 residues. Per the germline V gene, CDR1 is SGHVS and CDR2 is FQNEAQ. The V end was cut by 1 base, the J end by 6 bases, with 7 bases between.

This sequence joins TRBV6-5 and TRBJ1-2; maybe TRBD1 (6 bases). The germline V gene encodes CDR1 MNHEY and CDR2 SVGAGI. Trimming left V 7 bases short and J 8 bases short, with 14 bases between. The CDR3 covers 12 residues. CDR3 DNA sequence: TGTGCCAGCACCCGAGGACAGAGCGGCTACACCTTC. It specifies CASTRGQSGYTF.

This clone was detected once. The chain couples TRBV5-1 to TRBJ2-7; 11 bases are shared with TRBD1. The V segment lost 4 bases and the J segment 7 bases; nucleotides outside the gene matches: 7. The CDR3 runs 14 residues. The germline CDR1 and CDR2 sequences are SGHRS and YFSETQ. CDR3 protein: CASSVDRGRAEQYF. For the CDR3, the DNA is TGCGCCAGCAGCGTGGACAGGGGGCGGGCTGAGCAGTACTTC.

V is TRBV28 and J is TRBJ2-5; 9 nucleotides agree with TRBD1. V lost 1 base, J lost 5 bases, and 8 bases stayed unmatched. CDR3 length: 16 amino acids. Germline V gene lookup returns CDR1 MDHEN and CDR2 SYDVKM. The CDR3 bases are TGTGCCAGCAGTTTATTTTGGGGACAGGGTAGGGAGACCCAGTACTTC. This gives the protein CASSLFWGQGRETQYF.

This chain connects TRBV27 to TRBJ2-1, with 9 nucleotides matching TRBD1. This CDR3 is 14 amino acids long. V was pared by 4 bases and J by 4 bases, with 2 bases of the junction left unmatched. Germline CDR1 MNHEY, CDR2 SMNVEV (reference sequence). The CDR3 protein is CASSSGQGYNEQFF. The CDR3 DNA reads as TGTGCCAGCAGTTCCGGACAGGGGTACAATGAGCAGTTCTTC.

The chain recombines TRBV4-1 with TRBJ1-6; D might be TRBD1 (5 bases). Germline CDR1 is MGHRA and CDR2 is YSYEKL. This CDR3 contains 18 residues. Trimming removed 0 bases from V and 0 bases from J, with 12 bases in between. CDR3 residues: CASSQDGGSSSYNSPLHF. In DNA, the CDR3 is TGCGCCAGCAGCCAAGACGGGGGTAGTAGCTCCTATAATTCACCCCTCCACTTT.

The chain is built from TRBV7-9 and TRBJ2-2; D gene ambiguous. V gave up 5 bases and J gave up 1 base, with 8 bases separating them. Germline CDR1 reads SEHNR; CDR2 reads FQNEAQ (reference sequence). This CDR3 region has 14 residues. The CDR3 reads CASSPTVNTGELFF. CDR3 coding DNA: TGTGCCAGCAGCCCGACTGTGAACACCGGGGAGCTGTTTTTT.

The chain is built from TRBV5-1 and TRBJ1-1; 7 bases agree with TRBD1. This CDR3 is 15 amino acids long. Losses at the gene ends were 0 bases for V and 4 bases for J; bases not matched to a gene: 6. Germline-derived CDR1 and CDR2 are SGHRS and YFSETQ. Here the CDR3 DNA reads TGCGCCAGCAGCTTGGGGGCACAGGGGATCACTGAAGCTTTCTTT. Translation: CASSLGAQGITEAFF.

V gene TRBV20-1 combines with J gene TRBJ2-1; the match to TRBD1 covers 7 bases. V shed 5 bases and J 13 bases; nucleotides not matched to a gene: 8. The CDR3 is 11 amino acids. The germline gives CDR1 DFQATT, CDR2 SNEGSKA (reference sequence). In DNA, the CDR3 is TGCAGTGCTGCCCTACGGGACAGTCAGTTCTTC. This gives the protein CSAALRDSQFF.

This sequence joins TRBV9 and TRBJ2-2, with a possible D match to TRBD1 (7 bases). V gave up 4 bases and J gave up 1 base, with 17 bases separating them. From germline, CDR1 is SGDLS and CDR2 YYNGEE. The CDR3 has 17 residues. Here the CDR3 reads CASSYRGGGENTGELFF. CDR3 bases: TGTGCCAGCAGCTACCGAGGAGGGGGCGAGAACACCGGGGAGCTGTTTTTT.

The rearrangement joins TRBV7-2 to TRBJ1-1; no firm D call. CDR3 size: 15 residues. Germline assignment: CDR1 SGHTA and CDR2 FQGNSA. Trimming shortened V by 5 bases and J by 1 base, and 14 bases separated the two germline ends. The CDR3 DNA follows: TGTGCCAGCAGCCCTCGGACGGGGTGGAACACTGAAGCTTTCTTT. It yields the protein CASSPRTGWNTEAFF.

The CDR3 sequence: CSASYRDYEQYF. CDR3 nucleotide sequence: TGCAGTGCTAGTTATCGGGACTACGAGCAGTACTTC. V usage is TRBV20-1 and J usage is TRBJ2-7, with D possibly being TRBD2 (5 bases). This CDR3 spans 12 amino acids. Germline-derived CDR1 and CDR2 are DFQATT and SNEGSKA (reference sequence). The V end lost 3 bases, the J end lost 3 bases, and 9 bases lay between the germline ends.

The CDR3: CASSAQGVSANEKLFF. DNA for the CDR3: TGTGCCAGCAGTGCACAGGGGGTGTCGGCTAATGAAAAACTGTTTTTT. The rearrangement joins TRBV6-1 to TRBJ1-4, with 8 bases lining up with TRBD1. Germline CDR1 MNHNS, CDR2 SASEGT. The CDR3 totals 16 residues. V trimming: 4 bases; J trimming: 3 bases; junction bases outside the gene matches: 7.

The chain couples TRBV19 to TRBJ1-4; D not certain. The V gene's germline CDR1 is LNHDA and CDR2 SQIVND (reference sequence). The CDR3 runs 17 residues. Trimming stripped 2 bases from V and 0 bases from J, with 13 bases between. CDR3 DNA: TGTGCCAGTAGTATACCGACGATTTCAGCAACTAATGAAAAACTGTTTTTT. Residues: CASSIPTISATNEKLFF.

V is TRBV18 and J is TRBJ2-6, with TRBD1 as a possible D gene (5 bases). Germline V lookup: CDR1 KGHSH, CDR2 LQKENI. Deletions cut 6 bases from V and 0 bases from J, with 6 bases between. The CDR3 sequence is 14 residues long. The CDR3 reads CASSQGSGANVLTF. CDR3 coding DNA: TGTGCCAGCTCGCAGGGCTCTGGGGCCAACGTCCTGACTTTC.

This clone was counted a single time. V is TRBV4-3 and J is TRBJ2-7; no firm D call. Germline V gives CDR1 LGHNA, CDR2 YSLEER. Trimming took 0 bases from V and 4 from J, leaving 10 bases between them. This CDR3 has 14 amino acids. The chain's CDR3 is CASSQDLSDYEQYF. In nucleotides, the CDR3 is TGCGCCAGCAGCCAAGATCTGTCAGATTACGAGCAGTACTTC.

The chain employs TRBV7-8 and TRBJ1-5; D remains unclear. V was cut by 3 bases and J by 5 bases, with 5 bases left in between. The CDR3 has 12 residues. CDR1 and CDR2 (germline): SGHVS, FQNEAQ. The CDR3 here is CASSFDDQPQHF. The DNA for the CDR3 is TGTGCCAGCAGCTTTGACGATCAGCCCCAGCATTTT.

CDR3 nucleotide sequence: TGTGCCAGCAGTCCAGGGGGCGTTGAGAAGACCCAGTACTTC. It specifies CASSPGGVEKTQYF. The chain couples TRBV6-5 to TRBJ2-5; 8 positions match TRBD1. V lost 5 bases and J lost 6; bases outside the gene matches: 8. Germline CDR1 and CDR2: MNHEY and SVGAGI. This CDR3 is 14 amino acids long.

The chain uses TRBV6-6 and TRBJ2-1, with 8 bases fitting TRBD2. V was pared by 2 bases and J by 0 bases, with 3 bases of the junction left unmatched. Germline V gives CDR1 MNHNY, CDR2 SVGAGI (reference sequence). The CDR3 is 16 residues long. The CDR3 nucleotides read TGTGCCAGCAGTTACCAGCGGGAGCCCTCCTACAATGAGCAGTTCTTC. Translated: CASSYQREPSYNEQFF.

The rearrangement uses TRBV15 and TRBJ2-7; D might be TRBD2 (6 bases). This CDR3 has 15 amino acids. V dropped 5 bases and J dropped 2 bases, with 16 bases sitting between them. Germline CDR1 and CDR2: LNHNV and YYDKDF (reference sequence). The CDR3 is CATSAGGIVPYEQYF. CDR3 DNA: TGTGCCACCAGCGCTGGCGGGATCGTCCCCTACGAGCAGTACTTC.

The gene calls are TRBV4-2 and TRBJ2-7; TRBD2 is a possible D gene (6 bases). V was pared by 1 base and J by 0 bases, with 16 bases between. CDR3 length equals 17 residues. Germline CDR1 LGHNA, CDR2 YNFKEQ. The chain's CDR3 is CASSQALGVADSYEQYF. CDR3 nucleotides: TGTGCCAGCAGCCAAGCTCTGGGGGTAGCGGACTCCTACGAGCAGTACTTC.

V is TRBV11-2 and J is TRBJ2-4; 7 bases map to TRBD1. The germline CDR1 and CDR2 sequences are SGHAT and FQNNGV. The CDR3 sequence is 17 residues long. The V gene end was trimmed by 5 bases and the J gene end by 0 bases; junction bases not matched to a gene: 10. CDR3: CASSLTGDPLAKNIQYF. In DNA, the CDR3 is TGTGCCAGCAGCCTTACAGGGGATCCATTAGCCAAAAACATTCAGTACTTC.

In DNA form, the CDR3 reads TGTGCCAGCAGCGTAGATTTCGCTGGGGCCAACGTCCTGACTTTC. This translates into CASSVDFAGANVLTF. The chain employs TRBV9 and TRBJ2-6; no firm D call. The germline V and J ends were trimmed by 0 bases and 2 bases, with 6 bases remaining between them. CDR3 length: 15 amino acids. In germline, CDR1 is SGDLS, CDR2 YYNGEE.

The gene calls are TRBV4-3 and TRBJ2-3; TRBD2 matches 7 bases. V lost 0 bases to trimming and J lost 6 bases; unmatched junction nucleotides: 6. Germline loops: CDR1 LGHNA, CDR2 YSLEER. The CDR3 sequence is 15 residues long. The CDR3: CASSQDGGSLDTQYF. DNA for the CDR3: TGCGCCAGCAGCCAAGACGGGGGGTCCCTCGATACGCAGTATTTT.

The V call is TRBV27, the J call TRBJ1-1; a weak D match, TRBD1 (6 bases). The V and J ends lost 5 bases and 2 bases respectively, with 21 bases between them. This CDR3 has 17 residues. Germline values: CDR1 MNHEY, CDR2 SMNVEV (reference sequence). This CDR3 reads CASSPRGAPLGNTEAFF. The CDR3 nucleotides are TGTGCCAGCAGTCCGCGGGGGGCGCCATTAGGAAACACTGAAGCTTTCTTT.

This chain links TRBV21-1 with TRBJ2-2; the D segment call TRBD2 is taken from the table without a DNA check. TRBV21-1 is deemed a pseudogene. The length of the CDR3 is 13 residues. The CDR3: CATQRGNTGELFF. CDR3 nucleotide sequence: TGTGCCACCCAGCGGGGGAACACCGGGGAGCTGTTTTTT.